Below, 3 T cell receptor beta chains from the same sample are listed, as sequenced in a study of cytotoxic CD8 clonotypes in ibrutinib-treated CLL. Assay used: immunoSEQ multiplex PCR; TCRdb lists only in-frame clones, some missing. The data contain about 45,000 clones, 65% of them seen just once; the ten biggest clones take up roughly 21%. The sequences come from PBMCs, collected after 24 months of ibrutinib treatment. The receptor set was obtained from a human donor with chronic lymphocytic leukemia.

This clone has more than one count but fewer than ten. V is TRBV25-1 and J is TRBJ1-1, with D maybe TRBD1 (6 bases). The V and J ends lost 7 bases and 6 bases respectively, with 12 bases between them. The CDR3 covers 12 residues. CDR1 is MGHDK and CDR2 is SYGVNS in the germline V gene. The CDR3 region is CASKVGASEAFF. The DNA of the CDR3 is TGTGCCAGCAAGGTGGGGGCTTCTGAAGCTTTCTTT.

The chain carries TRBV5-4 and TRBJ2-7, with TRBD1 matching over 7 bases. J gave up 2 bases and V 0 bases, and 5 bases lay outside the gene matches. Germline V gene sequence: CDR1 SGHNT, CDR2 YYREEE (reference sequence). CDR3 length equals 15 residues. The CDR3 spells CASSLGDRVAYEQYF. Here the CDR3 DNA reads TGTGCCAGCAGCTTGGGTGACAGGGTGGCCTACGAGCAGTACTTC.

V is TRBV9 and J is TRBJ1-5; D ambiguous. Trimming removed 8 bases from V and 6 bases from J, with 18 bases in between. The germline gives CDR1 SGDLS, CDR2 YYNGEE. This CDR3 spans 14 amino acids. The DNA for the CDR3 is TGTGCCAGTGGCGGGGAGGTGGTAAGTCAGCCCCAGCATTTT. Protein sequence: CASGGEVVSQPQHF.